This T cell receptor beta chain was obtained from a study of cytomegalovirus exposure and HLA in healthy donors. This CDR3 spans 16 amino acids. Germline CDR1 is SGHTA and CDR2 is FQGNSA. Trimming left V 0 bases short and J 3 bases short, with 13 bases between. PCR amplification relied on 60 Vbeta primers (plus 13 Jbeta primers). TCRdb's copy holds only in-frame clones and misses some; the assay was immunoSEQ multiplex PCR. This table holds about 160,000 clones, roughly 82% found once. The V gene is TRBV7-2, the J gene TRBJ2-3; tentatively, D is TRBD2 (7 bases). The sequencing input was PBMCs. The source of this sequence is a man aged 50 or older in good health and CMV-seropositive. CDR3 coding DNA: TGTGCCAGCAGCTTAGCGGGGGGGCCTAAAACAGATACGCAGTATTTT. Translation: CASSLAGGPKTDTQYF.